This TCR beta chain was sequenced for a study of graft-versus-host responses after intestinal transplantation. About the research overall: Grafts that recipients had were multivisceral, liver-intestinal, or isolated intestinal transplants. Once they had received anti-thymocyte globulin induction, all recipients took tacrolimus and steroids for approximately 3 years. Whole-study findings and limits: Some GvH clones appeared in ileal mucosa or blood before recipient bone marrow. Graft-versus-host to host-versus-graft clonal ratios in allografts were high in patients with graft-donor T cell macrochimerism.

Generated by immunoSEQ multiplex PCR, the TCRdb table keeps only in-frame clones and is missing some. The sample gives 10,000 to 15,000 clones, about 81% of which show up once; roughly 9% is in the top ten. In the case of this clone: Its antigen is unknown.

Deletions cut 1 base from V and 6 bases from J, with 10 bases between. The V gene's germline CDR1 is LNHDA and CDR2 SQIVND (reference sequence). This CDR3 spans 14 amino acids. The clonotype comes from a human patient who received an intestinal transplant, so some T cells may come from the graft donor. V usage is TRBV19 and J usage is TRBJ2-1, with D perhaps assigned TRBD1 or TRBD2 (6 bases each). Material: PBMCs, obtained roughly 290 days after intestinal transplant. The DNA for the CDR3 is TGTGCCAGTAGTATAGGCAGGGGAGGCAATGAGCAGTTCTTC. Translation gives CASSIGRGGNEQFF.